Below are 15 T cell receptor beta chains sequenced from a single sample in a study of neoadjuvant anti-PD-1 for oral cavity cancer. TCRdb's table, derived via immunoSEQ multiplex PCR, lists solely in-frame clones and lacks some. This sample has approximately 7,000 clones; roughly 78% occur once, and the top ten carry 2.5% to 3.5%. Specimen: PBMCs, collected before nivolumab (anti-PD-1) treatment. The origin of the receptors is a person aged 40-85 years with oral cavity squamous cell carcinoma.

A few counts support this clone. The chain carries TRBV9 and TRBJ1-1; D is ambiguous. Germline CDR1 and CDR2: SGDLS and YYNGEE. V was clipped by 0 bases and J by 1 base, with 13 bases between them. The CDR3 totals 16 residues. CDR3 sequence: CASSVGAGEGNTEAFF. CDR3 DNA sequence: TGTGCCAGCAGCGTAGGGGCCGGGGAGGGGAACACTGAAGCTTTCTTT.

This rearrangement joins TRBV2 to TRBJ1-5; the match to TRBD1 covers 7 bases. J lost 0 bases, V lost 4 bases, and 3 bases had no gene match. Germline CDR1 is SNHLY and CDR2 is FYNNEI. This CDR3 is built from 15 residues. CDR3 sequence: CASSGDRYSNQPQHF. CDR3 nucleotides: TGTGCCAGCAGTGGGGACAGATATAGCAATCAGCCCCAGCATTTT.

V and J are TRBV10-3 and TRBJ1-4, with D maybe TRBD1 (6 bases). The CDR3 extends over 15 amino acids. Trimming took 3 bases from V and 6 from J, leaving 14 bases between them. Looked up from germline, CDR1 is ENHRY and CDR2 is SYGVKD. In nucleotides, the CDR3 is TGTGCCATCAGTGACGAGGGGGGGCGGGATGAAAAACTGTTTTTT. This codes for CAISDEGGRDEKLFF.

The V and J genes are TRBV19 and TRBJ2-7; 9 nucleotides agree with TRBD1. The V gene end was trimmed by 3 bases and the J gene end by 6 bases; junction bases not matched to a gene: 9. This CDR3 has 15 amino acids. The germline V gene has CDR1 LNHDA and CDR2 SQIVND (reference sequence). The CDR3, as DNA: TGTGCCAGTAGTATCCGGGACAGGGTATTAGGCGAGCAGTACTTC. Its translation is CASSIRDRVLGEQYF.

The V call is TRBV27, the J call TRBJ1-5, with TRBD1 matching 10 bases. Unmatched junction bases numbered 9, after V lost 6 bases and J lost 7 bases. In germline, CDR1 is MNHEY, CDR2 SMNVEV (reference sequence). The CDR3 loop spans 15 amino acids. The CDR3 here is CASRRQGAKGQPQHF. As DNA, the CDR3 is TGTGCCAGCAGAAGACAGGGGGCAAAGGGGCAGCCCCAGCATTTT.

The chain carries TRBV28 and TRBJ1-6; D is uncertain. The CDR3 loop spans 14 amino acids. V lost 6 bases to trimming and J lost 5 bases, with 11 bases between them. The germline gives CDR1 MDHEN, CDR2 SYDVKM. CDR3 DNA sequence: TGTGCCAGCAGATCAGCACTCCATAATTCACCCCTCCACTTT. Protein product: CASRSALHNSPLHF.

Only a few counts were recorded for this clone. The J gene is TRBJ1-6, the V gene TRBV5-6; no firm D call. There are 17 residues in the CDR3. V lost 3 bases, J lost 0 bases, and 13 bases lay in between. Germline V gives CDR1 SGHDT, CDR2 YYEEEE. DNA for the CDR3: TGTGCCAGCAGCTCGGTACTTCGGAGCTCCTATAATTCACCCCTCCACTTT. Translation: CASSSVLRSSYNSPLHF. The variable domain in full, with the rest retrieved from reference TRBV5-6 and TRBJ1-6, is DAGVTQSPTHLIKTRGQQVTLRCSPKSGHDTVSWYQQALGQGPQFIFQYYEEEERQRGNFPDRFSGHQFPNYSSELNVNALLLGDSALYLCASSSVLRSSYNSPLHFGNGTRLTVT.

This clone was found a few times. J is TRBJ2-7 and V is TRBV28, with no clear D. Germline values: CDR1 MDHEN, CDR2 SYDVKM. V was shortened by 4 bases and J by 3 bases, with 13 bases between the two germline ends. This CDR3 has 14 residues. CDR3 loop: CASSSPGRHYEQYF. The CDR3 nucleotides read TGTGCCAGCAGTTCCCCCGGCAGGCACTACGAGCAGTACTTC.

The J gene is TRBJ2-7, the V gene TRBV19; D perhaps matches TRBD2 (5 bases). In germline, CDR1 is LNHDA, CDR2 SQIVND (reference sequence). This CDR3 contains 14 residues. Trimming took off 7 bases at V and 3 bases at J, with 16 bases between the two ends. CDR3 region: CASTSPGENYEQYF. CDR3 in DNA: TGTGCCAGTACGTCCCCCGGGGAAAACTACGAGCAGTACTTC.

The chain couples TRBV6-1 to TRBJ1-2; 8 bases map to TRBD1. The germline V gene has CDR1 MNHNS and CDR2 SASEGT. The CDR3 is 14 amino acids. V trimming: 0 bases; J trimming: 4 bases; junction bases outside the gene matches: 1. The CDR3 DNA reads TGTGCCAGCAGTGAAGCGGGACAGGTCTATGGCTACACCTTC. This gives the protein CASSEAGQVYGYTF.

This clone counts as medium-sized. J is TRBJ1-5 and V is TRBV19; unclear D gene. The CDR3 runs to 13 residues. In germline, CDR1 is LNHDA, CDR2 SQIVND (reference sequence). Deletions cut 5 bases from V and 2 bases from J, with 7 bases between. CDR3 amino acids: CASSWAGNQPQHF. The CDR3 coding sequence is TGTGCCAGTAGTTGGGCAGGCAATCAGCCCCAGCATTTT.

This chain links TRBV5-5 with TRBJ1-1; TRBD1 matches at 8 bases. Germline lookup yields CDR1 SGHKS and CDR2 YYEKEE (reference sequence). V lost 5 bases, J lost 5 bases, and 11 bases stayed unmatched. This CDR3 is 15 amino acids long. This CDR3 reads CASSDQGAYRTEAFF. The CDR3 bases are TGTGCCAGCAGTGATCAGGGGGCGTATCGGACTGAAGCTTTCTTT.

CDR3 amino acids: CASSQVSGRGGELFF. The CDR3 DNA reads as TGCGCCAGCAGCCAAGTTTCTGGCCGGGGCGGGGAGCTGTTTTTT. V usage is TRBV4-3 and J usage is TRBJ2-2, with D perhaps matching TRBD2 (5 bases). V dropped 1 base and J dropped 7 bases, with 13 bases sitting between them. Germline loops: CDR1 LGHNA, CDR2 YSLEER. The CDR3 runs 15 residues.

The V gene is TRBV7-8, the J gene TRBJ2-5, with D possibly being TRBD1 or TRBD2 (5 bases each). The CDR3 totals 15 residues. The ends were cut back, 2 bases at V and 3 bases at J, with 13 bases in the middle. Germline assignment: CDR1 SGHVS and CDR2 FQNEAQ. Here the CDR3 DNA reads TGTGCCAGCAGCTTATTTTCCGGGACGGAAGAGACCCAGTACTTC. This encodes CASSLFSGTEETQYF.

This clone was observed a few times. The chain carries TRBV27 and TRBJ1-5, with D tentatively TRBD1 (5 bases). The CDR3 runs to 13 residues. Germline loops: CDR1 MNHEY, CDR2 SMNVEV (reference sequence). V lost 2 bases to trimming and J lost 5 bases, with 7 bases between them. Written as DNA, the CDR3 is TGTGCCAGCAGTTTAGGGGGGTATCAGCCCCAGCATTTT. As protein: CASSLGGYQPQHF.